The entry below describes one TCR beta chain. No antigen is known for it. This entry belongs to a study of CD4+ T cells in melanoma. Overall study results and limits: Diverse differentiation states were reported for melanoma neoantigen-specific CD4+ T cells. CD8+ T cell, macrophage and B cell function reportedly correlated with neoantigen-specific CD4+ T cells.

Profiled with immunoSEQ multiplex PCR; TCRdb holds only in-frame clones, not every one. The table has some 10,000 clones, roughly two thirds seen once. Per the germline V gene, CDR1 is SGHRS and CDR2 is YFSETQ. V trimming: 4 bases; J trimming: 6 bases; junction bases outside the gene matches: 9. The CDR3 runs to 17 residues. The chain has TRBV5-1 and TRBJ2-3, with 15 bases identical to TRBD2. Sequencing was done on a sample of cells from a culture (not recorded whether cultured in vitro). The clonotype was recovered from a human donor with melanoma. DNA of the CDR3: TGCGCCAGCAGCGAGGGACTAGCGGGGGGATCAGGGGATACGCAGTATTTT. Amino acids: CASSEGLAGGSGDTQYF.